This TCR beta chain was recovered during a study of blood T cell repertoires in COVID-19. Study information: Samples came from the United States, Italy and Spain, spanning acute and convalescent COVID-19. T cells, B-cell-depleted T cells, or PBMCs supplied cDNA or gDNA.

The germline V and J ends were trimmed by 5 bases and 9 bases, with 14 bases remaining between them. Germline-derived CDR1 and CDR2 are MGHDK and SYGVNS. The CDR3 is made up of 14 amino acids. The table came from immunoSEQ multiplex PCR; TCRdb's copy has only in-frame clones and leaves some out. In the table there are 300,000 or so clones, around nine tenths of which are singletons. The receptor's source is a man aged 65-85 years with acute or convalescent COVID-19. Sequencing used peripheral blood. The rearrangement links TRBV25-1 to TRBJ1-6; D uncertain. CDR3: CASSRAGSSSPLHF. The DNA of the CDR3 is TGTGCCAGCAGTCGAGCAGGCTCAAGTTCACCCCTCCACTTT.